This T cell receptor (beta chain) is drawn from a study of glioma-infiltrating T cells. The germline gives CDR1 SQVTM, CDR2 ANQGSEA. This CDR3 region has 12 residues. TCR alpha and beta CDR3 regions were amplified from RNA using iRepertoire nested multiplex PCR. Input was 100-400 ng of tissue mRNA or PBMC total RNA. One entry per CDR3 protein, called by TCRdb with MiXCR from the multiplex PCR reads. The sample holds fewer than 200,000 distinct CDR3 sequences; more than 30% are singletons and the top ten take 20%. With regard to this clonotype: A much larger clonotype is one base distant, so this may be a read error.

The source is a human donor with low-grade glioma or glioblastoma, undergoing nonglioma brain surgery, or in good health (not recorded which). The rearrangement joins TRBV29-1 to TRBJ2-1; no clear D gene. The sample was glioma tissue, nonneoplastic brain tissue, or PBMCs (not recorded which). CDR3 DNA: TGCAGCGTCGAAGAGCTCTCCAATGAGCAGTTCTTC. It encodes CSVEELSNEQFF.